A selection of T cell receptor beta chains follows, all from one sample in a study of technical replicates of blood from a handful of donors. TCRdb's copy holds only in-frame clones and misses some; the assay was immunoSEQ multiplex PCR. Here the sample spans tens of thousands of clones, roughly 98% being singletons. Sequences were obtained from T cells isolated from PBMCs. Receptor source: a human donor in good health. Each CDR3 is given with its conserved first and last residue. A D gene is named only where the DNA matches it firmly. Some rows mark clone size as missing; the rest say once, few, many or name a class of expanded clone.

d_gene: TRBD2; abundance: -; j_gene: TRBJ2-7; v_gene: TRBV10-3; CDR3nt: TGTGCCATCAGTGGGGGGAGGGTTGCCTACGAGCAGTACTTC; CDR3aa: CAISGGRVAYEQYF
d_gene: TRBD2; abundance: -; j_gene: TRBJ2-1; v_gene: TRBV25-1; CDR3nt: TGTGCCAGCAGTGAATTTCGACTAGCGGGTCTCAATGAGCAGTTCTTC; CDR3aa: CASSEFRLAGLNEQFF
d_gene: TRBD1; abundance: -; j_gene: TRBJ1-4; v_gene: TRBV7-9; CDR3nt: TGTGCCAGCAGCCGGACAGGCGGAAATGAAAAACTGTTTTTT; CDR3aa: CASSRTGGNEKLFF
d_gene: -; abundance: -; j_gene: TRBJ2-7; v_gene: TRBV5-6; CDR3nt: TGTGCCAGCAGCTTAGGAGGGACAGCACTTTACGAGCAGTACTTC; CDR3aa: CASSLGGTALYEQYF
d_gene: TRBD2; abundance: -; j_gene: TRBJ2-3; v_gene: TRBV5-4; CDR3nt: TGTGCCAGCAGCCCAGCGGGGGGGGGCACAGATACGCAGTATTTT; CDR3aa: CASSPAGGGTDTQYF
d_gene: TRBD2; abundance: -; j_gene: TRBJ2-3; v_gene: TRBV11-2; CDR3nt: TGTGCCAGCAGCCCAGCCGGGACTAGCGGGAGGGCCGCAGATACGCAGTATTTT; CDR3aa: CASSPAGTSGRAADTQYF
d_gene: -; abundance: -; j_gene: TRBJ1-5; v_gene: TRBV5-1; CDR3nt: TGCGCCAGCAGCTTGGTAGGCGGAGATCCCCAGCATTTT; CDR3aa: CASSLVGGDPQHF
d_gene: TRBD1; abundance: once; j_gene: TRBJ1-2; v_gene: TRBV10-2; CDR3nt: TGCGCCAGCAGTAACCATCGGGACAGGATCTATGGCTACACCTTC; CDR3aa: CASSNHRDRIYGYTF
d_gene: -; abundance: -; j_gene: TRBJ2-3; v_gene: TRBV15; CDR3nt: TGTGCCACCAGCGAACAACGGGGGGCCGGGTCAGATACGCAGTATTTT; CDR3aa: CATSEQRGAGSDTQYF
d_gene: TRBD2; abundance: -; j_gene: TRBJ2-7; v_gene: TRBV29-1; CDR3nt: TGCAGCGCGGGGAGGGGAGGGGACCACGAGCAGTACTTC; CDR3aa: CSAGRGGDHEQYF
d_gene: -; abundance: -; j_gene: TRBJ2-7; v_gene: TRBV15; CDR3nt: TGTGCCACCAGCGTACCTGGACAAAGCTACGAGCAGTACTTC; CDR3aa: CATSVPGQSYEQYF
d_gene: -; abundance: -; j_gene: TRBJ1-5; v_gene: TRBV6-1; CDR3nt: TGTGCCAGCAGTGAAGCTCGCGGACAGTTGGATAGCAATCAGCCCCAGCATTTT; CDR3aa: CASSEARGQLDSNQPQHF
d_gene: TRBD1; abundance: -; j_gene: TRBJ1-5; v_gene: TRBV2; CDR3nt: TGTGCCAGCAGAGCTTCCGGGACAGACGAGCCCCAGCATTTT; CDR3aa: CASRASGTDEPQHF
d_gene: -; abundance: -; j_gene: TRBJ1-1; v_gene: TRBV28; CDR3nt: TGTGCCAGCAGTCCCTTACTTTCCAGGCAGAACACTGAAGCTTTCTTT; CDR3aa: CASSPLLSRQNTEAFF
d_gene: -; abundance: once; j_gene: TRBJ1-1; v_gene: TRBV28; CDR3nt: TGTGCCACCGAAGACAGGAACACTGAAGCTTTCTTT; CDR3aa: CATEDRNTEAFF
d_gene: -; abundance: -; j_gene: TRBJ2-2; v_gene: TRBV4-2; CDR3nt: TGTGCCAGCAGCCATTTTCTAGCGACCGGGGAGCTGTTTTTT; CDR3aa: CASSHFLATGELFF
d_gene: -; abundance: -; j_gene: TRBJ2-4; v_gene: TRBV5-1; CDR3nt: TGCGCCAGCAGCTTGGGGGGGCCACCAGGAAACATTCAGTACTTC; CDR3aa: CASSLGGPPGNIQYF
d_gene: TRBD1; abundance: -; j_gene: TRBJ2-1; v_gene: TRBV7-9; CDR3nt: TGTGCCAGCAGCACCAGAGACAGGGGGCGATTCGATGAGCAGTTCTTC; CDR3aa: CASSTRDRGRFDEQFF
d_gene: -; abundance: -; j_gene: TRBJ1-1; v_gene: TRBV27; CDR3nt: TGTGCCAGCAGTTCCGCCAAATTATTGATGCGAGATGAAGCTTTCTTT; CDR3aa: CASSSAKLLMRDEAFF
d_gene: -; abundance: -; j_gene: TRBJ1-6; v_gene: TRBV19; CDR3nt: TGTGCCAGCACTTGGAGCTCCTATAATTCACCCCTCCACTTT; CDR3aa: CASTWSSYNSPLHF
d_gene: -; abundance: once; j_gene: TRBJ1-2; v_gene: TRBV18; CDR3nt: TGTGCCAGCTCACCCCCAGGGGCAGGGTATGGCTACACCTTC; CDR3aa: CASSPPGAGYGYTF
d_gene: TRBD1; abundance: once; j_gene: TRBJ1-5; v_gene: TRBV11-2; CDR3nt: TGTGCCAGCAGCTTACACAGGGGGGGCAATCAGCCCCAGCATTTT; CDR3aa: CASSLHRGGNQPQHF
d_gene: TRBD1; abundance: -; j_gene: TRBJ1-2; v_gene: TRBV5-1; CDR3nt: TGCGCCAGCAGCACCTCCGGGACAGGCTATGGCTACACCTTC; CDR3aa: CASSTSGTGYGYTF
d_gene: TRBD2; abundance: -; j_gene: TRBJ2-5; v_gene: TRBV9; CDR3nt: TGTGCCAGCAGCGTAGGTTCCGGACTAGCGGACGAGACCCAGTACTTC; CDR3aa: CASSVGSGLADETQYF
d_gene: -; abundance: -; j_gene: TRBJ2-1; v_gene: TRBV7-9; CDR3nt: TGTGCCAGCAGCTTTCGTGGGAGATTACTCTACAATGAGCAGTTCTTC; CDR3aa: CASSFRGRLLYNEQFF
d_gene: TRBD1; abundance: once; j_gene: TRBJ1-2; v_gene: TRBV11-2; CDR3nt: TGTGCCAGCAGCTTACAGGGGGAGGATGGCTACACCTTC; CDR3aa: CASSLQGEDGYTF